The text below deals with one T cell receptor (beta chain). Its specificity is not known. The PCR had 60 Vbeta and 13 Jbeta primers. Here immunoSEQ multiplex PCR was the method, and the copy in TCRdb shows in-frame clones only, minus some. The top ten hold 1.5% to 2% of the sample, which has 140,000 or so clones, about three quarters seen once. This record belongs to a study of cytomegalovirus exposure and HLA in healthy donors. At the level of the study: Earlier, approximately 190 million T cells were analyzed, and fewer than 120 million unique TCR beta sequences were found among them. Whole-study results and caveats: Data from an earlier analysis indicated that most TCR beta V segments were productive either about 87% or about 30% of the time. Rare TCR sequences dominated, though some public TCRs recurred in many donors. For TCR beta chains, V- and J-gene trimming was later linked to a missense DCLRE1C variant.

Looked up from germline, CDR1 is LNHNV and CDR2 is YYDKDF (reference sequence). CDR3 length: 16 residues. J lost 4 bases, V lost 4 bases, and 9 bases had no gene match. This sequence joins TRBV15 and TRBJ2-7; 11 bases align to TRBD2. Sequenced input: PBMCs. This sequence originates from a woman aged 25-40 years in good health and CMV-seronegative. This CDR3 is CATSIGTSGLLYEQYF. The CDR3 bases are TGTGCCACCAGCATCGGGACTAGCGGACTTCTATACGAGCAGTACTTC.